The 20 T cell receptor beta chains in this list originate from one sample, sequenced in a study of T cell repertoires and leukemia-associated antigens. These receptors have no identified antigens. MiXCR, run by TCRdb on the 5' RACE reads, gives a single entry per CDR3 protein. The data contain over 9,000 distinct CDR3 sequences, around 40% of them singletons. The material sequenced was CD3+ T cells sorted from blood and cultured. The receptors shown here come from a female donor in good health.

The chain is built from TRBV5-1 and TRBJ2-7; 8 nucleotides match TRBD2. The junction had 11 bases not matched to a gene; V was cut back by 3 bases and J by 6 bases. CDR1 is SGHRS and CDR2 is YFSETQ in the germline V gene. This CDR3 contains 15 residues. DNA of the CDR3: TGCGCCAGCAGCTGGGGGACCGGGAGGGTCCGCGAGCAGTACTTC. Amino acids: CASSWGTGRVREQYF.

This sequence joins TRBV5-1 and TRBJ1-5, with no clear D. The CDR3 length is 15 residues. The V and J ends lost 0 bases and 1 base respectively, with 8 bases between them. Germline V gene lookup returns CDR1 SGHRS and CDR2 YFSETQ. CDR3 protein: CASSLGSNSNQPQHF. The CDR3 region has the DNA TGCGCCAGCAGCTTGGGGAGTAACAGCAATCAGCCCCAGCATTTT.

This clonotype was counted only a few times. V is TRBV29-1 and J is TRBJ2-4; D uncertain. The CDR3 totals 12 residues. Looked up from germline, CDR1 is SQVTM and CDR2 is ANQGSEA. The V end was cut by 4 bases, the J end by 8 bases, with 12 bases between. In DNA, the CDR3 is TGCAGCGTTGGGGCCTATGGAGACATTCAGTACTTC. Amino acid sequence: CSVGAYGDIQYF. The entire variable domain, with the rest obtained from reference TRBV29-1 and TRBJ2-4, is as follows: SAVISQKPSRDICQRGTSLTIQCQVDSQVTMMFWYRQQPGQSLTLIATANQGSEATYESGFVIDKFPISRPNLTFSTLTVSNMSPEDSSIYLCSVGAYGDIQYFGAGTRLSVL.

This clonotype is medium-sized in the sample. This chain links TRBV27 with TRBJ2-1; 9 nucleotides agree with TRBD1. Germline V gene data show CDR1 as MNHEY and CDR2 as SMNVEV (reference sequence). There are 12 residues in the CDR3. V was pared by 8 bases and J by 8 bases, with 4 bases of the junction left unmatched. CDR3 sequence: CASSGTGYEQFF. The DNA of the CDR3 is TGTGCCAGCTCCGGGACAGGGTATGAGCAGTTCTTC.

The V and J genes are TRBV20-1 and TRBJ2-1; tentatively, D is TRBD2 (6 bases). Trimming took off 4 bases at V and 4 bases at J, with 20 bases between the two ends. Germline V CDR1 and CDR2: DFQATT, SNEGSKA (reference sequence). The CDR3 length is 16 residues. The CDR3 loop reads CSAKTSGLFQYNEQFF. The CDR3, as DNA: TGCAGTGCTAAAACATCGGGACTTTTTCAATACAATGAGCAGTTCTTC.

On this clonotype itself: It may be a read error: a sequence one base away is much more abundant. A read error is likely, as this CDR3 ends without the conserved phenylalanine or tryptophan. The chain joins TRBV30 to TRBJ2-1; D not certain. This CDR3 has 11 residues. CDR1 GTSNPN and CDR2 SVGIG come from the germline V gene (reference sequence). V lost 2 bases to trimming and J lost 5 bases, with 4 bases between them. For the CDR3, the DNA is TGTGCCTGGAGTTCCAACAATGAGCAGTTCTCC. Protein: CAWSSNNEQFS.

By share, this clonotype counts as medium-sized. The rearrangement links TRBV20-1 to TRBJ2-5; the D is unclear. The CDR3 spans 13 residues. The V end lost 7 bases, the J end lost 5 bases, and 17 bases lay between the germline ends. Germline assignment: CDR1 DFQATT and CDR2 SNEGSKA (reference sequence). CDR3 sequence reads: CSVSPLLGETQYF. CDR3 sequence (DNA): TGCAGTGTCAGCCCACTGTTGGGGGAGACCCAGTACTTC.

This clonotype was counted once. J is TRBJ2-5 and V is TRBV20-1, with 14 bases identical to TRBD2. Germline lookup yields CDR1 DFQATT and CDR2 SNEGSKA (reference sequence). CDR3 length: 17 amino acids. The CDR3 reads CIPRLAGGGPPGETQYF. CDR3 nucleotide sequence: TGCATTCCGAGACTAGCGGGAGGGGGACCGCCAGGAGAGACCCAGTACTTC.

This chain connects TRBV5-1 to TRBJ2-3; the D call may be TRBD1 or TRBD2 (5 bases each). Trimming took 4 bases from V and 2 from J, leaving 14 bases between them. Germline V lookup: CDR1 SGHRS, CDR2 YFSETQ. The CDR3 is made up of 15 amino acids. The CDR3 protein is CASSQAGTHTDTQYF. DNA for the CDR3: TGCGCCAGCAGCCAGGCAGGGACCCACACAGATACGCAGTATTTT.

The V call is TRBV5-1, the J call TRBJ2-1, with D possibly called TRBD1 or TRBD2 (5 bases each). Trimming shortened V by 8 bases and J by 4 bases, and 10 bases separated the two germline ends. The CDR3 contains 12 residues. Germline V gene lookup returns CDR1 SGHRS and CDR2 YFSETQ. The DNA of the CDR3 is TGCGCCAGTCGGGACCCGTACAATGAGCAGTTCTTC. Translating it yields CASRDPYNEQFF. The entire variable domain, with the rest obtained from reference TRBV5-1 and TRBJ2-1, is as follows: KAGVTQTPRYLIKTRGQQVTLSCSPISGHRSVSWYQQTPGQGLQFLFEYFSETQRNKGNFPGRFSGRQFSNSRSEMNVSTLELGDSALYLCASRDPYNEQFFGPGTRLTVL.

Relative to its sample, this clonotype is medium-sized. The rearrangement links TRBV5-5 to TRBJ1-5, with D unclear. The CDR3 runs 14 residues. Between the trimmed V and J ends, which lost 2 bases and 0 bases, there was a span of 6 bases. Germline V gives CDR1 SGHKS, CDR2 YYEKEE (reference sequence). CDR3 DNA sequence: TGTGCCAGCAGCTTCGGTTATAGCAATCAGCCCCAGCATTTT. Translation gives CASSFGYSNQPQHF.

There are many counts of this clonotype. The rearrangement joins TRBV7-9 to TRBJ2-3; 7 positions agree with TRBD2. Germline V gives CDR1 SEHNR, CDR2 FQNEAQ (reference sequence). The CDR3 runs 15 residues. The trim removed 4 bases at V and 4 bases at J, leaving 8 bases unmatched. Here the CDR3 DNA reads TGTGCCAGCAGCTCGTCTGTGGCGGGAGCAGATACGCAGTATTTT. This encodes CASSSSVAGADTQYF. Full variable domain (remainder filled in from reference TRBV7-9 and TRBJ2-3): DTGVSQNPRHKITKRGQNVTFRCDPISEHNRLYWYRQTLGQGPEFLTYFQNEAQLEKSRLLSDRFSAERPKGSFSTLEIQRTEQGDSAMYLCASSSSVAGADTQYFGPGTRLTVL.

At least ten counts were recorded for this clonotype. The gene calls are TRBV7-2 and TRBJ1-5, with TRBD1 matching over 10 bases. The germline V gene has CDR1 SGHTA and CDR2 FQGNSA. The CDR3 contains 15 residues. Trimming removed 4 bases from V and 0 bases from J; junction bases left unmatched: 0. The CDR3 spells CASSWTGGSNQPQHF. The CDR3, as DNA: TGTGCCAGCAGCTGGACAGGGGGTAGCAATCAGCCCCAGCATTTT.

The CDR3 reads CASSWDRSYYGYTF. DNA of the CDR3: TGTGCCAGCAGTTGGGACAGAAGCTACTATGGCTACACCTTC. The chain couples TRBV6-5 to TRBJ1-2; 7 nucleotides align to TRBD1. Germline V gene lookup returns CDR1 MNHEY and CDR2 SVGAGI. The CDR3 runs 14 residues. Losses at the gene ends were 4 bases for V and 3 bases for J; bases not matched to a gene: 5.

The table lists this clonotype with many counts. The V and J genes are TRBV10-3 and TRBJ1-2, with D hard to call. CDR1 and CDR2 (germline): ENHRY, SYGVKD. The CDR3 is 13 residues long. Trimming left V 6 bases short and J 0 bases short, with 8 bases between. CDR3 DNA sequence: TGTGCCATCAGAAACATTTCTAACTATGGCTACACCTTC. It encodes CAIRNISNYGYTF.

Ten or more counts support this clonotype. This chain uses TRBV6-5 with TRBJ1-5, with D possibly TRBD1 on 6 matching bases. CDR3 length equals 14 residues. Germline V lookup: CDR1 MNHEY, CDR2 SVGAGI. V lost 5 bases and J lost 5, with 13 bases in between. The CDR3, as DNA: TGTGCCAGCAGTCCCCAGGGGTGGTATCAGCCCCAGCATTTT. It is translated as CASSPQGWYQPQHF.

This clonotype was detected only once. The chain carries TRBV29-1 and TRBJ2-7; 13 nucleotides line up with TRBD2. Germline V gene sequence: CDR1 SQVTM, CDR2 ANQGSEA. The V and J ends lost 1 base and 5 bases, in that order; junction bases with no gene match: 5. The CDR3 sequence is 15 residues long. The CDR3 coding sequence is TGCAGCGTTGAAGCGACTAGCGGGAGGCTGAACGAGCAGTACTTC. The encoded protein is CSVEATSGRLNEQYF.

The chain employs TRBV2 and TRBJ1-5; D is unresolved. Looked up from germline, CDR1 is SNHLY and CDR2 is FYNNEI. The germline V and J ends were trimmed by 7 bases and 4 bases, with 14 bases remaining between them. The CDR3 runs 14 residues. The CDR3 DNA reads TGTGCCAGCACCCTATCGAGAGGGAATCAGCCCCAGCATTTT. Translating it yields CASTLSRGNQPQHF.

Concerning this clonotype itself: Without the conserved terminal phenylalanine or tryptophan, this CDR3 likely stems from a read error. The rearrangement links TRBV4-2 to TRBJ2-5; TRBD2 agrees at 8 bases. Germline CDR1 is LGHNA and CDR2 is YNFKEQ. The V and J ends lost 0 bases and 5 bases, in that order; junction bases with no gene match: 14. This CDR3 comprises 18 residues. The CDR3: CASSQEGVQAGAGETQYL. CDR3 nucleotides: TGTGCCAGCAGCCAAGAAGGCGTACAAGCGGGAGCGGGGGAGACCCAGTACCTC.

This clonotype was counted a single time. This rearrangement joins TRBV2 to TRBJ2-1; 10 positions match TRBD2. This CDR3 has 15 residues. Germline loops: CDR1 SNHLY, CDR2 FYNNEI. Trimming cost V 4 bases and J 6 bases; bases outside gene matches: 6. CDR3 bases: TGTGCCAGCAGTGTCGCTAGCGGGAGATCCAATGAGCAGTTCTTC. This translates into CASSVASGRSNEQFF.